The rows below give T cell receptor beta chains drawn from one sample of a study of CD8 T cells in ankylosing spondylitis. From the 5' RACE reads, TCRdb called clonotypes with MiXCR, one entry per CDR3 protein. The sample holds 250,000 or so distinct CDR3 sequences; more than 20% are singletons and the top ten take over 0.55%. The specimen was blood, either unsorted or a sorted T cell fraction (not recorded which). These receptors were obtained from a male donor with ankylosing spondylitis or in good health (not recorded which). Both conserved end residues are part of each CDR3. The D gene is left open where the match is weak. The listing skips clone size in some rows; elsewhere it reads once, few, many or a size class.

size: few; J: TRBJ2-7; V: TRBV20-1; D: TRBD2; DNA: TGCAGTGCTACTAGCGGGTCCTACGAGCAGTACTTC; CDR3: CSATSGSYEQYF
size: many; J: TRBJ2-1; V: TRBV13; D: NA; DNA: TGTGCCAGCAGCGTAACAGCTAGAAGCGAGCAGTTCTTC; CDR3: CASSVTARSEQFF
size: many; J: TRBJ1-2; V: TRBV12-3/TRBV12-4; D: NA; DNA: TGTGCCAGCAGTTTAGATGTGGTGGGCACCTTC; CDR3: CASSLDVVGTF
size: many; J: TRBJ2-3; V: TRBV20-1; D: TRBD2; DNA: TGCAGTGCGCTAGCGGGGGGCTCCATCACAGATACGCAGTATTTT; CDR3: CSALAGGSITDTQYF
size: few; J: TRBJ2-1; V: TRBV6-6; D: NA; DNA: TGTGCCAGCTTCTTCGGGACAGCGGGTGAGCAGTTCTTC; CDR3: CASFFGTAGEQFF
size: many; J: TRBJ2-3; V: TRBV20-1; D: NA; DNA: TGCAGTGCTAGGTGGGGCCTCACAGATACGCAGTATTTT; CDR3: CSARWGLTDTQYF
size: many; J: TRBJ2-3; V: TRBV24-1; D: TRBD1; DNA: TGTGCCACCAGTGATGTGGGACAGGCGGCGGATACGCAGTATTTT; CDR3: CATSDVGQAADTQYF
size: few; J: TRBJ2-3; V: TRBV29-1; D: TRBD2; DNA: TGCAGCGTCCAAACTAGCGGGGCTACTAATACGCAGTATTTT; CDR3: CSVQTSGATNTQYF
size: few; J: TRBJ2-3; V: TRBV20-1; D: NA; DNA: TGCAGCACCACTAAGAAAGCAGATACGCAGTATTTT; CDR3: CSTTKKADTQYF
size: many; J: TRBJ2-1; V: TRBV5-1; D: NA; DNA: TGCGCCAGCAGGGGGACCACAAAAGATCGCTCCCATGAGCAGTTCTTC; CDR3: CASRGTTKDRSHEQFF
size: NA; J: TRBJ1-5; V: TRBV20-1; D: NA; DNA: TGCAGTGCTAGAGATGCGGGAAAATCAAACCAGGGTGGTAATCAGCCCCAGCATTTT; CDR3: CSARDAGKSNQGGNQPQHF
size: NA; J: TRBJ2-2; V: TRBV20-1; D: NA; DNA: TGCAGTGCTAGAGATGTCGGGGGCCACACCGGGGAGCTGTTTTTT; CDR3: CSARDVGGHTGELFF
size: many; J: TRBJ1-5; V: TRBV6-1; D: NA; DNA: TGTGCCAGCAGTATGACAGCGGGCTTTCAGCCCCAGCATTTT; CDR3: CASSMTAGFQPQHF
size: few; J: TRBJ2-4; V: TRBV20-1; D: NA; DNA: TGCAGTGCTAGACTAGCAGTAGCCAAAAACATTCAGTACTTC; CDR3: CSARLAVAKNIQYF
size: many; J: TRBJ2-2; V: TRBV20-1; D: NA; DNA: TGCAGTGCTAGAGAGGCACGAGCGAACACCGGGGAGCTGTTTTTT; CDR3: CSAREARANTGELFF
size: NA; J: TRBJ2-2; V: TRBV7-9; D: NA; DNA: TGTGCCAGCAGCTCTGTCGGCGGGCTGTTTTTT; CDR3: CASSSVGGLFF
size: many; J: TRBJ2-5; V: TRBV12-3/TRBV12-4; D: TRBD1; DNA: TGTGCCAGCAGTTTAGCGCCACAGGGGGCAGTCGGAGAGACCCAGTACTTC; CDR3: CASSLAPQGAVGETQYF